The T cell receptor beta chain described here comes from a study of CXCR3-negative and CXCR3-positive naive CD8 T cells. Per germline, CDR1 LGHNA and CDR2 YSLEER. The CDR3 spans 16 residues. The libraries of TRB cDNA were prepared using 5' RACE with UMI labels. Using the 5' RACE reads, TCRdb records one entry per CDR3 protein without DNA. The table gives tens of thousands of distinct CDR3 sequences; the top ten clones make up roughly 15% of it. In the case of this clonotype: The antigen remains unidentified.

General study findings and limits: Memory CD8+ cells showed much lower diversity, while both naive subsets were comparably high.

This receptor was obtained from a human donor in good health. Some clones in this sample may be carry-over from other donors' samples. Sequenced sample: memory CD8+ T cells from blood. The chain recombines TRBV4-3 with TRBJ1-6; the D gene TCRdb calls, TRBD1, cannot be checked with no DNA. CDR3 loop: CASSQAKGSGNSPLHF.